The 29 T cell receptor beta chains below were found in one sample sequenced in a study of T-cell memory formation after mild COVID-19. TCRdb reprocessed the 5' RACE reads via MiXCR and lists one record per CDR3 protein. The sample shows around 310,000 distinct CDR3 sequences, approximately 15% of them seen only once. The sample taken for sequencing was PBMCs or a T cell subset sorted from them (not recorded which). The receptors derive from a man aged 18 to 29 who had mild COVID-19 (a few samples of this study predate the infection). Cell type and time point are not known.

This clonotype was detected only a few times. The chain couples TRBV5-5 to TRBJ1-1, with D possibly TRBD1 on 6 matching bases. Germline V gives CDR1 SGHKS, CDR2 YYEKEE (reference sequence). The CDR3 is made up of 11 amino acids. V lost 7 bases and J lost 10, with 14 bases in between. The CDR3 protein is CASGQDRAAFF. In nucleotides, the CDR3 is TGTGCCAGCGGTCAGGACAGAGCAGCTTTCTTT.

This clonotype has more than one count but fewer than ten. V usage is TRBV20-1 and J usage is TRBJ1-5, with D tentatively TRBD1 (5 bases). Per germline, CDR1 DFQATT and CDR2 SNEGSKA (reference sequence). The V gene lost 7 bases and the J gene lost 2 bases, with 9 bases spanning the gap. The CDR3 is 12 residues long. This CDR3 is CSGGNGNQPQHF. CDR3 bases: TGCAGTGGGGGGAACGGCAATCAGCCCCAGCATTTT.

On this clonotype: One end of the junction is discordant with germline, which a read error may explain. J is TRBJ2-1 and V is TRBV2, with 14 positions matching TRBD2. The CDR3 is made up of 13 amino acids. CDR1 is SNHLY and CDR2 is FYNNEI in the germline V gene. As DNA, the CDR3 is TGTGCCAGCAGAGGATCGACTAGCGGGGGGGCACTCTTC. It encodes CASRGSTSGGALF. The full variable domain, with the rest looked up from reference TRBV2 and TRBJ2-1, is EPEVTQTPSHQVTQMGQEVILRCVPISNHLYFYWYRQILGQKVEFLVSFYNNEISEKSEIFDDQFSVERPDGSNFTLKIRSTKLEDSAMYFCASRGSTSGGALFGPGTRLTVL.

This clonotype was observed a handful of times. CDR3 sequence: CSARSSGEADTQYF. The CDR3 nucleotides read TGCAGTGCTAGATCCTCGGGAGAAGCAGATACGCAGTATTTT. The chain carries TRBV20-1 and TRBJ2-3, with TRBD2 as a possible D gene (6 bases). Trimming left V 2 bases short and J 4 bases short, with 13 bases between. This CDR3 contains 14 residues. CDR1 and CDR2 (germline): DFQATT, SNEGSKA (reference sequence).

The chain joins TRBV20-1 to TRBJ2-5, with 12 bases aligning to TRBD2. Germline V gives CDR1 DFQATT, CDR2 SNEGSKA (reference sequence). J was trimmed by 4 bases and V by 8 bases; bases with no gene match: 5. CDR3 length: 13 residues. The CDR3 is CSFRLAGAETQYF. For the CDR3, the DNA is TGCAGTTTTAGACTAGCGGGGGCAGAGACCCAGTACTTC.

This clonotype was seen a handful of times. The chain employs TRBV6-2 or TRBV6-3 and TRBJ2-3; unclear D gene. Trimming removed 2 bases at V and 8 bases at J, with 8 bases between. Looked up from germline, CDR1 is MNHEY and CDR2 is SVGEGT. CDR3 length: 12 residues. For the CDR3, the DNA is TGTGCCAGCAGTTACCCTGTGGGTACGCAGTATTTT. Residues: CASSYPVGTQYF.

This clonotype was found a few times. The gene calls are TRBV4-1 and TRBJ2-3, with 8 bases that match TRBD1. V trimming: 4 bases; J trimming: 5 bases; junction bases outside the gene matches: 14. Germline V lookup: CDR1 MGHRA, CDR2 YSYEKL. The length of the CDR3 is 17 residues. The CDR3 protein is CASSLPPNRGFVDTQYF. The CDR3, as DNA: TGCGCCAGCAGCCTCCCCCCGAACAGGGGGTTTGTAGATACGCAGTATTTT.

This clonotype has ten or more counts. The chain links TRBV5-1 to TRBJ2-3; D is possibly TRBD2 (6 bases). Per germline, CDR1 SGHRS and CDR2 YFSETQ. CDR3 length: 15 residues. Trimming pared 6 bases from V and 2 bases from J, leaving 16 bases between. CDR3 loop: CASTDRLVFTDTQYF. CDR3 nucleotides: TGCGCCAGCACGGATCGACTAGTCTTCACAGATACGCAGTATTTT.

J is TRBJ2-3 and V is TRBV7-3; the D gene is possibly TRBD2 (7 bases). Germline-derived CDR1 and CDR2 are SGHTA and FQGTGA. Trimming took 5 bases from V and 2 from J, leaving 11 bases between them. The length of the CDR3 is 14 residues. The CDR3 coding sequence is TGTGCCAGCAGCCGGGGGGCTCCCACAGATACGCAGTATTTT. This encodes CASSRGAPTDTQYF.

CDR3 sequence: CASSQDLGQGTYEQYV. The CDR3, as DNA: TGCGCCAGCAGCCAAGATCTAGGACAGGGGACTTACGAGCAGTACGTC. The V and J genes are TRBV4-3 and TRBJ2-7; 9 nucleotides align to TRBD1. This CDR3 contains 16 residues. The V segment lost 0 bases and the J segment 4 bases; nucleotides outside the gene matches: 7. Germline V gene data show CDR1 as LGHNA and CDR2 as YSLEER.

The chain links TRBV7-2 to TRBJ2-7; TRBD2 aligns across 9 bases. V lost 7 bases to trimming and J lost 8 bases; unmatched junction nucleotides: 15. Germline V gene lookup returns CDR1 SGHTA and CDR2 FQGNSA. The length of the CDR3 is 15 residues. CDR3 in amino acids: CASTIPQRGDVQQYF. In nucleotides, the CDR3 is TGTGCCAGCACCATACCCCAGCGGGGGGATGTACAGCAGTACTTC.

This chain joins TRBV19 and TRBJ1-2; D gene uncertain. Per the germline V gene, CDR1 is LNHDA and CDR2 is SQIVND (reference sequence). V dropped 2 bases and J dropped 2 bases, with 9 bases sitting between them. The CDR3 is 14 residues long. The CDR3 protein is CASSITAQNYGYTF. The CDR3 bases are TGTGCCAGTAGTATAACCGCACAGAACTATGGCTACACCTTC. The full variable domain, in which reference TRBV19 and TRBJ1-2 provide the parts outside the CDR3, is DGGITQSPKYLFRKEGQNVTLSCEQNLNHDAMYWYRQDPGQGLRLIYYSQIVNDFQKGDIAEGYSVSREKKESFPLTVTSAQKNPTAFYLCASSITAQNYGYTFGSGTRLTVV.

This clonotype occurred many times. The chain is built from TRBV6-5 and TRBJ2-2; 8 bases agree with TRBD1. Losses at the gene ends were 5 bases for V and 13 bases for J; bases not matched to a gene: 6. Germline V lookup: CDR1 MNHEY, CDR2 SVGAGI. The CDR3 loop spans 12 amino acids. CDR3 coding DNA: TGTGCCAGCAGTACCACAGGGGGTACGCTGTTTTTT. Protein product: CASSTTGGTLFF.

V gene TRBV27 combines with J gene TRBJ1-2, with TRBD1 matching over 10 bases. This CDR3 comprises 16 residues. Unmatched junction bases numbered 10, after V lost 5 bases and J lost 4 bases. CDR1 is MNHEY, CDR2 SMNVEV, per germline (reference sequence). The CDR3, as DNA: TGTGCCAGCAGTCCGGACAGGGGACAGGGGATCTATGGCTACACCTTC. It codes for CASSPDRGQGIYGYTF.

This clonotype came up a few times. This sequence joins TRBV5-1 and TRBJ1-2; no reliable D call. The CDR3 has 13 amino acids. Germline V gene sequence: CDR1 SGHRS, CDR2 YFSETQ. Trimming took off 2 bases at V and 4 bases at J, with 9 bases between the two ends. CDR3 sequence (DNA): TGCGCCAGCAGCTTCGGGCAGGCCTATGGCTACACCTTC. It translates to CASSFGQAYGYTF.

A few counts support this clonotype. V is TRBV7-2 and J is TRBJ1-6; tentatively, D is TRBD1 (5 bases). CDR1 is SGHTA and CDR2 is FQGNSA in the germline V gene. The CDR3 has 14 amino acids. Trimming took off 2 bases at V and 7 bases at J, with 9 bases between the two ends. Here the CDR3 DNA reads TGTGCCAGCAGCTTAATTAGGGACAATTCACCCCTCCACTTT. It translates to CASSLIRDNSPLHF.

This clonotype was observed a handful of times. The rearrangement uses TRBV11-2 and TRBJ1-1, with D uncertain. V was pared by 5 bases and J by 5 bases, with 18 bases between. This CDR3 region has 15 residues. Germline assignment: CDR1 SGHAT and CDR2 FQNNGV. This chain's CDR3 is CASSPIDNLRTEAFF. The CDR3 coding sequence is TGTGCCAGCAGCCCGATCGACAACCTGAGGACTGAAGCTTTCTTT.

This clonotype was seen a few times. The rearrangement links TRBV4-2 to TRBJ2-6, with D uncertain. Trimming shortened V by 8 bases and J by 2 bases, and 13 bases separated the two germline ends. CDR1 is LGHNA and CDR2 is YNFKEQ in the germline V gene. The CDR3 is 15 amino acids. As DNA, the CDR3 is TGTGCCAGCGCCCGAGGTAGTCCTGGGGCCAACGTCCTGACTTTC. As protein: CASARGSPGANVLTF.

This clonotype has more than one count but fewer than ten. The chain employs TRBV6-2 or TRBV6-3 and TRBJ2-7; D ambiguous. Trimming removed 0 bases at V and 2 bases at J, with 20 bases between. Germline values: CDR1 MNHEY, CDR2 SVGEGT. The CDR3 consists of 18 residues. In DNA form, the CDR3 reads TGTGCCAGCAGTTACTCGACGCCCCCCAATAAAGCCACCTACGAGCAGTACTTC. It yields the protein CASSYSTPPNKATYEQYF.

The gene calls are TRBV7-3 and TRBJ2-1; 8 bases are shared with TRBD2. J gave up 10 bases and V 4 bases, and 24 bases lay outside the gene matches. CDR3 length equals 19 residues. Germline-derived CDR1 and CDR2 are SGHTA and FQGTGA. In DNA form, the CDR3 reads TGTGCCAGCAGCTCCTCAGTACGGGGGGGCCAGTTCGATGCGACCGAGCAGTTCTTC. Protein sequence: CASSSSVRGGQFDATEQFF.

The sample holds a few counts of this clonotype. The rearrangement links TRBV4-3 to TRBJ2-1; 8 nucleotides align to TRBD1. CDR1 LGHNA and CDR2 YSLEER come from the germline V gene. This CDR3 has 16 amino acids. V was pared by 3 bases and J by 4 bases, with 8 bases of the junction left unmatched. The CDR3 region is CASSQGPGQEYNEQFF. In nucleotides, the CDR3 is TGCGCCAGCAGCCAGGGACCGGGACAGGAATACAATGAGCAGTTCTTC.

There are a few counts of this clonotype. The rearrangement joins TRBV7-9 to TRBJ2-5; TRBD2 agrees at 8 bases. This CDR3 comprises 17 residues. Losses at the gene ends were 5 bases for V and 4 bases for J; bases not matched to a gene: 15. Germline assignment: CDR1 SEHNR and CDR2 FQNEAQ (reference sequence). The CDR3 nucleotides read TGTGCCAGCAGCCCAAGCGCGGGGGGACTAGAAGCAGAGACCCAGTACTTC. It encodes CASSPSAGGLEAETQYF.

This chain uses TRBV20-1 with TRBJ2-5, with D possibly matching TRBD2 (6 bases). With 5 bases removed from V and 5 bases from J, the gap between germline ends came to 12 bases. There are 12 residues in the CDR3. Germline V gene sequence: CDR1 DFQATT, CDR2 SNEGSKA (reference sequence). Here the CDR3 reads CSARGGGETQYF. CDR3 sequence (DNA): TGCAGTGCTCGGGGAGGTGGGGAGACCCAGTACTTC.

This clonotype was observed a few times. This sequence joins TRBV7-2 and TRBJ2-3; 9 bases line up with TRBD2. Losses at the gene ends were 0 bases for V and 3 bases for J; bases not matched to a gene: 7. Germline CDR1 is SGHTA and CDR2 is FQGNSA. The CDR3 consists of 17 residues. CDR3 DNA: TGTGCCAGCAGCTTAGCTAGCGGGGGATCGGTGACAGATACGCAGTATTTT. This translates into CASSLASGGSVTDTQYF.

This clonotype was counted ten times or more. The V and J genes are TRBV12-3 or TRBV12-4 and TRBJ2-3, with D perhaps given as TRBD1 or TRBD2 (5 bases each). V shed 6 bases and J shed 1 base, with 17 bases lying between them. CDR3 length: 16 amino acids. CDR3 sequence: CASSFGTSGRTDTQYF. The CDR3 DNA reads TGTGCCAGCAGCTTTGGGACCTCCGGACGCACAGATACGCAGTATTTT.

As DNA, the CDR3 is TGTGCCAGCAGTCAAACCCCCCGGGACACCTACGAGCAGTACTTC. Translation gives CASSQTPRDTYEQYF. This rearrangement joins TRBV28 to TRBJ2-7, with a possible D match to TRBD1 (6 bases). The CDR3 sequence is 15 residues long. V was trimmed by 5 bases and J by 2 bases, leaving 16 bases between them. The germline CDR1 and CDR2 sequences are MDHEN and SYDVKM.

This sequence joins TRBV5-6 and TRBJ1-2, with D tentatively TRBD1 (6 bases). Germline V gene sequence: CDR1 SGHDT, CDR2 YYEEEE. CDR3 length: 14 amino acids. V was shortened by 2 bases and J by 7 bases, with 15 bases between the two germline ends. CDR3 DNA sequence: TGTGCCAGCAGCTTCTCAGGGGTTGACGGTGGCTACACCTTC. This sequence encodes CASSFSGVDGGYTF.

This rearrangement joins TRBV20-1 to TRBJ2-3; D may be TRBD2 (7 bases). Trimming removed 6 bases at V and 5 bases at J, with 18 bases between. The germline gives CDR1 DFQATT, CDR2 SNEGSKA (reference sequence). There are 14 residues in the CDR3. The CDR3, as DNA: TGCAGTGCCGCGGGCGGGGGCATCGGAGATACGCAGTATTTT. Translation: CSAAGGGIGDTQYF.

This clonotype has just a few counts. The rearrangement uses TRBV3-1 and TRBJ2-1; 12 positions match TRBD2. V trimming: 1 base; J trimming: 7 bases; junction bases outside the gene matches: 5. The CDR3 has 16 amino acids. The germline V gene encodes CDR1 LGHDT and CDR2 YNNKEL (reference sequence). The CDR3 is CASSQVTSGGFNEQFF. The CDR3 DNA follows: TGTGCCAGCAGCCAAGTTACTAGCGGGGGGTTTAATGAGCAGTTCTTC.